The 24 T cell receptor beta chains reported below all come from one sample, sequenced in a study of cytomegalovirus exposure and HLA in healthy donors. The PCR used 60 Vbeta and 13 Jbeta primers. TCRdb keeps only in-frame clones here, not all; method: immunoSEQ multiplex PCR. This sample carries around 130,000 clones, with 1.5% to 1.9% going to the ten biggest clones. Sequences were obtained from PBMCs. The receptors here all came from a woman in her forties in good health and CMV-seronegative.

Notes on this clone: Compared with germline, one end of the junction differs, possibly owing to a read error. V and J are TRBV5-6 and TRBJ2-6, with a possible D match to TRBD1 (5 bases). Germline V gene sequence: CDR1 SGHDT, CDR2 YYEEEE. The CDR3 sequence is 17 residues long. The chain's CDR3 is CASSLRSDSSGANILTF. In DNA form, the CDR3 reads TGTGCCAGCAGCTTGCGATCCGACAGCTCTGGGGCCAACATCCTGACTTTC.

The gene calls are TRBV6-4 and TRBJ2-3, with 10 bases identical to TRBD1. The CDR3 consists of 15 residues. The V and J ends lost 6 bases and 4 bases, in that order; junction bases with no gene match: 7. Germline lookup yields CDR1 MRHNA and CDR2 SNTAGT. The CDR3 loop reads CASSSGTGVSDTQYF. DNA for the CDR3: TGTGCCAGCAGCTCCGGGACAGGGGTGTCAGATACGCAGTATTTT.

This chain connects TRBV27 to TRBJ1-6; TRBD1 matches 9 bases. This CDR3 is built from 14 residues. CDR1 is MNHEY, CDR2 SMNVEV, per germline (reference sequence). With 4 bases clipped from V and 9 bases from J, the junction kept 4 bases outside the gene matches. CDR3 sequence (DNA): TGTGCCAGCAGTTCGGGACAGGGAGGTTCACCCCTCCACTTT. This codes for CASSSGQGGSPLHF.

The gene calls are TRBV28 and TRBJ1-2, with 9 positions matching TRBD1. CDR1 is MDHEN, CDR2 SYDVKM, per germline. The CDR3 spans 15 residues. The J segment lost 5 bases and the V segment lost 5 bases, leaving 9 bases of the junction unmatched. CDR3 sequence (DNA): TGTGCCAGCAGTACTCCGGGACAGGGCTCGTATGGCTACACCTTC. Residues: CASSTPGQGSYGYTF.

The chain links TRBV2 to TRBJ1-4, with TRBD1 identical over 9 bases. Germline V gene lookup returns CDR1 SNHLY and CDR2 FYNNEI. Losses at the gene ends were 6 bases for V and 8 bases for J; bases not matched to a gene: 10. The CDR3 covers 15 residues. The CDR3, as DNA: TGTGCCAGCAGAGCTATACAGGGGGCAGGGGAAAAACTGTTTTTT. Translated: CASRAIQGAGEKLFF.

The V gene is TRBV28, the J gene TRBJ1-3; D gene uncertain. This CDR3 has 16 residues. Germline CDR1 MDHEN, CDR2 SYDVKM. V was cut by 4 bases and J by 3 bases, with 16 bases left in between. CDR3 DNA: TGTGCCAGCAGTTCCCCCCGAAACAGTTTTGGAAACACCATATATTTT. Translation gives CASSSPRNSFGNTIYF. Filled out from reference TRBV28 and TRBJ1-3, the complete variable domain reads DVKVTQSSRYLVKRTGEKVFLECVQDMDHENMFWYRQDPGLGLRLIYFSYDVKMKEKGDIPEGYSVSREKKERFSLILESASTNQTSMYLCASSSPRNSFGNTIYFGEGSWLTVV.

V and J are TRBV21-1 and TRBJ2-7; TRBD1 was called by the table and not checked on the DNA. TRBV21-1 is noted as a pseudogene. This CDR3 contains 16 residues. The CDR3 sequence: CASRRWDRVYGYEQYF. The CDR3 DNA follows: TGTGCCAGCAGGCGTTGGGACAGGGTCTATGGATACGAGCAGTACTTC.

The chain links TRBV28 to TRBJ2-1; 8 bases agree with TRBD2. Germline V CDR1 and CDR2: MDHEN, SYDVKM. The CDR3 covers 16 residues. The V segment lost 8 bases and the J segment 0 bases; nucleotides outside the gene matches: 9. The CDR3 DNA sequence: TGTGCCAGCTGGACGGGCGCGGGGGGCTCCTACAATGAGCAGTTCTTC. Its translation: CASWTGAGGSYNEQFF.

V is TRBV27 and J is TRBJ1-6; 10 bases map to TRBD1. Germline V gives CDR1 MNHEY, CDR2 SMNVEV (reference sequence). J gave up 10 bases and V 5 bases, and 5 bases lay outside the gene matches. The CDR3 runs 14 residues. CDR3 protein: CASSRGQGESPLHF. The CDR3 nucleotides are TGTGCCAGCAGTCGCGGACAGGGGGAATCACCCCTCCACTTT.

The chain recombines TRBV28 with TRBJ1-2, with a tentative D call TRBD1 (5 bases). Germline values: CDR1 MDHEN, CDR2 SYDVKM. The CDR3 length is 12 residues. Trimming took 6 bases from V and 8 from J, leaving 13 bases between them. The DNA of the CDR3 is TGTGCCAGCAGCCGGCAGACAGTAGGCTACACCTTC. Translating it yields CASSRQTVGYTF.

V gene TRBV7-3 combines with J gene TRBJ1-5; D possibly corresponds to TRBD1 (6 bases). V was clipped by 2 bases and J by 7 bases, with 21 bases between them. Per the germline V gene, CDR1 is SGHTA and CDR2 is FQGTGA. The CDR3 is 17 amino acids. CDR3 coding DNA: TGTGCCAGCAGCTTATACCCCGAGGAAACAGGGAAACAGCCCCAGCATTTT. Translating it yields CASSLYPEETGKQPQHF.

This chain links TRBV7-8 with TRBJ1-1, with D unresolved. Germline V gives CDR1 SGHVS, CDR2 FQNEAQ. There are 15 residues in the CDR3. Trimming removed 3 bases at V and 5 bases at J, with 16 bases between. The CDR3 DNA reads as TGTGCCAGCAGCTTTACAGCGGTCGGTCGAACTGAAGCTTTCTTT. Residues: CASSFTAVGRTEAFF.

The chain combines TRBV19 with TRBJ2-5; maybe TRBD2 (5 bases). This CDR3 spans 14 amino acids. V gave up 5 bases and J gave up 5 bases, with 15 bases separating them. CDR1 is LNHDA and CDR2 is SQIVND in the germline V gene (reference sequence). CDR3 sequence (DNA): TGTGCCAGTAGTTCCACGAGGGTGTTGGAGACCCAGTACTTC. It specifies CASSSTRVLETQYF.

In DNA form, the CDR3 reads TGTGCCAGCAGCCATACTACGGGGAAGGACACCGGGGAGCTGTTTTTT. This encodes CASSHTTGKDTGELFF. V and J are TRBV14 and TRBJ2-2; a weak D match, TRBD2 (5 bases). V lost 3 bases and J 3 bases, leaving 14 bases between the germline ends. This CDR3 has 16 amino acids. The germline gives CDR1 SGHDN, CDR2 FVKESK. The entire variable domain, with the rest obtained from reference TRBV14 and TRBJ2-2, is as follows: EAGVTQFPSHSVIEKGQTVTLRCDPISGHDNLYWYRRVMGKEIKFLLHFVKESKQDESGMPNNRFLAERTGGTYSTLKVQPAELEDSGVYFCASSHTTGKDTGELFFGEGSRLTVL.

The chain recombines TRBV5-1 with TRBJ2-5; 8 bases match TRBD1. This CDR3 has 16 amino acids. The J segment lost 1 base and the V segment lost 6 bases, leaving 11 bases of the junction unmatched. Germline V gene data show CDR1 as SGHRS and CDR2 as YFSETQ. The CDR3 DNA reads TGCGCCAGCACCCCTTCCACCGGGACAGGCCAAGAGACCCAGTACTTC. This gives the protein CASTPSTGTGQETQYF.

V usage is TRBV7-8 and J usage is TRBJ1-1; 10 bases map to TRBD1. Looked up from germline, CDR1 is SGHVS and CDR2 is FQNEAQ. The CDR3 is made up of 17 amino acids. The J segment lost 0 bases and the V segment lost 7 bases, leaving 11 bases of the junction unmatched. The DNA of the CDR3 is TGTGCCAGCACCGTGACAGGGGGCGCGATCTTGAACACTGAAGCTTTCTTT. This translates into CASTVTGGAILNTEAFF.

This chain uses TRBV5-4 with TRBJ2-5; 13 bases are a match to TRBD2. J lost 5 bases, V lost 6 bases, and 7 bases had no gene match. The CDR3 is 15 amino acids. In germline, CDR1 is SGHNT, CDR2 YYREEE (reference sequence). CDR3: CASTEPGLAGETQYF. The DNA for the CDR3 is TGTGCCAGCACCGAGCCGGGACTAGCGGGGGAGACCCAGTACTTC.

The chain combines TRBV5-6 with TRBJ2-3, with TRBD1 matching 9 bases. The ends lost 5 bases at V and 8 bases at J; junction bases unmatched: 6. This CDR3 contains 13 residues. CDR1 and CDR2 (germline): SGHDT, YYEEEE. CDR3 coding DNA: TGTGCCAGCAGGCGACAGGGGGGGGGTACGCAGTATTTT. It is translated as CASRRQGGGTQYF.

The chain employs TRBV5-4 and TRBJ1-1; 7 bases are a match to TRBD1. The length of the CDR3 is 15 residues. Unmatched junction bases numbered 9, after V lost 4 bases and J lost 3 bases. Germline CDR1 and CDR2: SGHNT and YYREEE (reference sequence). The CDR3 DNA sequence: TGTGCCAGCAGCACAACACAGAGGGGGCACACTGAAGCTTTCTTT. Translating gives CASSTTQRGHTEAFF. Using reference TRBV5-4 and TRBJ1-1 for the parts outside the CDR3, the full variable domain is ETGVTQSPTHLIKTRGQQVTLRCSSQSGHNTVSWYQQALGQGPQFIFQYYREEENGRGNFPPRFSGLQFPNYSSELNVNALELDDSALYLCASSTTQRGHTEAFFGQGTRLTVV.

The V and J genes are TRBV7-8 and TRBJ2-7, with TRBD2 identical over 7 bases. After removal of 10 bases from V and 1 base from J, the junction contained 4 bases not matched to a gene. The CDR3 runs to 12 residues. Germline V gives CDR1 SGHVS, CDR2 FQNEAQ. DNA of the CDR3: TGTGCCACCTCGGGGGGATCCTACGAGCAGTACGTC. Its translation is CATSGGSYEQYV.

This chain uses TRBV6-6 with TRBJ1-6; D gene unclear. This CDR3 spans 13 amino acids. The V end was cut by 8 bases, the J end by 8 bases, with 13 bases between. Germline CDR1 and CDR2: MNHNY and SVGAGI (reference sequence). CDR3 residues: CASRGEPDSPLHF. For the CDR3, the DNA is TGTGCCAGCCGCGGGGAACCAGATTCACCCCTCCACTTT.

The chain joins TRBV25-1 to TRBJ1-2, with TRBD1 as a possible D gene (5 bases). Germline V lookup: CDR1 MGHDK, CDR2 SYGVNS. V shed 1 base and J shed 4 bases, with 10 bases lying between them. The CDR3 consists of 14 residues. CDR3 nucleotides: TGTGCCAGCAGTGAATGGGTAGGGGTCTATGGCTACACCTTC. Its translation: CASSEWVGVYGYTF.

The gene calls are TRBV6-1 and TRBJ1-2; 7 bases map to TRBD1. Germline V gene data show CDR1 as MNHNS and CDR2 as SASEGT. After removal of 4 bases from V and 4 bases from J, the junction contained 9 bases not matched to a gene. The CDR3 is 15 residues long. The CDR3 loop is CASSGGSRGSYGYTF. The CDR3 DNA sequence: TGTGCCAGCAGTGGAGGGTCCAGGGGGTCCTATGGCTACACCTTC.

The J gene is TRBJ1-3, the V gene TRBV9, with a possible D match to TRBD1 (6 bases). The CDR3 consists of 17 residues. The germline V gene has CDR1 SGDLS and CDR2 YYNGEE. Trimming pared 4 bases from V and 4 bases from J, leaving 21 bases between. In nucleotides, the CDR3 is TGTGCCAGCAGCTGGTCGGCTCTGCGAACAGGGGGAAACACCATATATTTT. This sequence encodes CASSWSALRTGGNTIYF.